One sample yielded the 32 T cell receptor beta chains listed below, sequenced in a study of siplizumab effects on memory and regulatory T cells. Sequenced by immunoSEQ multiplex PCR; TCRdb stores in-frame clones only, minus some. The table has about 100,000 clones, about 95% seen once; the top ten hold approximately 1.5%. The sample comprised non-Treg CD4+ T cells sorted from blood. The receptors derive from a human donor in good health.

The genes are TRBV5-1 and TRBJ2-7; D possibly corresponds to TRBD1 (5 bases). Germline lookup yields CDR1 SGHRS and CDR2 YFSETQ. The V and J ends lost 1 base and 4 bases respectively, with 12 bases between them. This CDR3 region has 14 residues. CDR3 DNA: TGCGCCAGCAGCTTGCAGGGTGTTAGGTACGAGCAGTACTTC. This sequence encodes CASSLQGVRYEQYF.

This chain uses TRBV28 with TRBJ2-7; D gene uncertain. Trimming removed 7 bases from V and 0 bases from J, with 16 bases in between. Per germline, CDR1 MDHEN and CDR2 SYDVKM. The length of the CDR3 is 15 residues. CDR3 region: CASTTPLGFSYEQYF. As DNA, the CDR3 is TGTGCCAGCACCACCCCCCTTGGCTTCTCCTACGAGCAGTACTTC.

This clone was found once. The rearrangement uses TRBV19 and TRBJ1-3, with 7 positions matching TRBD1. The trim removed 4 bases at V and 0 bases at J, leaving 6 bases unmatched. The germline gives CDR1 LNHDA, CDR2 SQIVND (reference sequence). The CDR3 has 16 residues. CDR3 protein: CASSTPGTASGNTIYF. CDR3 in DNA: TGTGCCAGTAGTACACCCGGGACAGCCTCTGGAAACACCATATATTTT.

The rearrangement uses TRBV7-9 and TRBJ2-7, with D unclear. From germline, CDR1 is SEHNR and CDR2 FQNEAQ (reference sequence). V shed 2 bases and J shed 11 bases, with 16 bases lying between them. CDR3 size: 13 residues. The CDR3 reads CASSLNRPSLEYF. The CDR3 nucleotides are TGTGCCAGCAGCTTAAATCGGCCTAGTTTGGAGTACTTC.

The V call is TRBV20-1, the J call TRBJ2-3, with D unclear. Per the germline V gene, CDR1 is DFQATT and CDR2 is SNEGSKA (reference sequence). CDR3 length equals 11 residues. Trimming pared 3 bases from V and 6 bases from J, leaving 7 bases between. CDR3 amino acids: CSASVGDTQYF. The CDR3 coding sequence is TGCAGTGCTAGTGTAGGCGATACGCAGTATTTT.

The rearrangement uses TRBV21-1 and TRBJ2-7. TRBV21-1 is a pseudogene. The length of the CDR3 is 18 residues. The CDR3 region is CASSPLPTGGGLDYEQYF. As DNA, the CDR3 is TGTGCCAGCAGCCCCCTCCCAACCGGAGGGGGGTTGGATTACGAGCAGTACTTC.

The V and J genes are TRBV7-2 and TRBJ1-2; D is ambiguous. The CDR3 consists of 12 residues. CDR1 SGHTA and CDR2 FQGNSA come from the germline V gene. The V gene lost 1 base and the J gene lost 4 bases, with 4 bases spanning the gap. CDR3 region: CASSLDVYGYTF. The CDR3 nucleotides read TGTGCCAGCAGCTTAGACGTCTATGGCTACACCTTC.

The chain couples TRBV7-6 to TRBJ2-3, with D perhaps TRBD2 (5 bases). From germline, CDR1 is SGHVS and CDR2 FNYEAQ. Trimming cost V 1 base and J 5 bases, with 10 bases left between them. This CDR3 contains 14 residues. The CDR3 DNA reads as TGTGCCAGCAGCTTAGTTTCGGGATTAGATACGCAGTATTTT. Translated: CASSLVSGLDTQYF. Combining the CDR3 with reference TRBV7-6 and TRBJ2-3 gives the whole variable domain GAGVSQSPRYKVTKRGQDVALRCDPISGHVSLYWYRQALGQGPEFLTYFNYEAQQDKSGLPNDRFSAERPEGSISTLTIQRTEQRDSAMYRCASSLVSGLDTQYFGPGTRLTVL.

This clone was detected once. This chain joins TRBV18 and TRBJ1-1; D is perhaps TRBD1 (6 bases). The germline V gene has CDR1 KGHSH and CDR2 LQKENI. This CDR3 is 13 amino acids long. Trimming took off 4 bases at V and 5 bases at J, with 11 bases between the two ends. For the CDR3, the DNA is TGTGCCAGCTCACTGGGGGGCGAAACTGAAGCTTTCTTT. Its protein is CASSLGGETEAFF.

This clone was observed a single time. V and J are TRBV6-1 and TRBJ2-1; the D gene is possibly TRBD2 (5 bases). CDR3 size: 15 residues. The germline gives CDR1 MNHNS, CDR2 SASEGT. Trimming pared 3 bases from V and 6 bases from J, leaving 15 bases between. CDR3 coding DNA: TGTGCCAGCAGTGATGGGCTAGCTGTGGGCAATGAGCAGTTCTTC. As protein: CASSDGLAVGNEQFF.

This clone was observed a single time. The chain couples TRBV6-1 to TRBJ2-3; 7 nucleotides agree with TRBD1. CDR1 and CDR2 (germline): MNHNS, SASEGT. The ends lost 6 bases at V and 0 bases at J; junction bases unmatched: 3. This CDR3 contains 14 residues. The CDR3 sequence is CASRQTGSTDTQYF. CDR3 sequence (DNA): TGTGCCAGCAGACAGACAGGGAGCACAGATACGCAGTATTTT.

Regarding this clone: At one of its ends the junction is not consistent with the germline gene, which may arise from a read error. The gene calls are TRBV5-1 and TRBJ2-7; D not certain. The germline V gene has CDR1 SGHRS and CDR2 YFSETQ. The CDR3 extends over 19 amino acids. CDR3 nucleotide sequence: TGCGCCGGCAGCTTGGATTCGGGCAGGTCCGTATCGGGCTCCTACGAGCAGTACTTC. Translating it yields CAGSLDSGRSVSGSYEQYF.

The chain is built from TRBV7-9 and TRBJ1-5, with a weak D call TRBD1 (6 bases). Germline values: CDR1 SEHNR, CDR2 FQNEAQ (reference sequence). The germline V and J ends were trimmed by 5 bases and 0 bases, with 23 bases remaining between them. The CDR3 length is 19 residues. The CDR3 protein is CASSGEGAGAIYSNQPQHF. CDR3 nucleotides: TGTGCCAGCAGCGGAGAGGGTGCAGGGGCGATCTATAGCAATCAGCCCCAGCATTTT.

The chain links TRBV19 to TRBJ1-1; 10 bases agree with TRBD1. Germline-derived CDR1 and CDR2 are LNHDA and SQIVND (reference sequence). Trimming took 6 bases from V and 6 from J; bases not matched to a gene: 13. The length of the CDR3 is 16 residues. This chain's CDR3 is CASSLRGGQGSSEAFF. The DNA for the CDR3 is TGTGCCAGTAGCCTAAGAGGGGGACAGGGGAGTTCTGAAGCTTTCTTT. Full variable domain (remainder filled in from reference TRBV19 and TRBJ1-1): DGGITQSPKYLFRKEGQNVTLSCEQNLNHDAMYWYRQDPGQGLRLIYYSQIVNDFQKGDIAEGYSVSREKKESFPLTVTSAQKNPTAFYLCASSLRGGQGSSEAFFGQGTRLTVV.

The chain couples TRBV7-8 to TRBJ2-4; TRBD1 matches at 8 bases. This CDR3 comprises 13 residues. With 6 bases clipped from V and 5 bases from J, the junction kept 3 bases outside the gene matches. CDR1 is SGHVS and CDR2 is FQNEAQ in the germline V gene. CDR3 sequence (DNA): TGTGCCAGCAGGCCGACAGGGGAAAACATTCAGTACTTC. Translation gives CASRPTGENIQYF.

The chain couples TRBV6-1 to TRBJ1-5; D unresolved. Germline V gives CDR1 MNHNS, CDR2 SASEGT. V was shortened by 8 bases and J by 4 bases, with 15 bases between the two germline ends. CDR3 length: 14 amino acids. The CDR3 sequence is CASGLKRSNQPQHF. DNA for the CDR3: TGTGCCAGCGGCCTAAAACGCAGTAATCAGCCCCAGCATTTT.

J is TRBJ2-3 and V is TRBV7-8; D uncertain. CDR3 size: 13 residues. The germline V gene has CDR1 SGHVS and CDR2 FQNEAQ. The V end was cut by 3 bases, the J end by 0 bases, with 4 bases between. CDR3 region: CASSFGSTDTQYF. The CDR3 DNA follows: TGTGCCAGCAGCTTTGGTAGCACAGATACGCAGTATTTT.

The V and J genes are TRBV15 and TRBJ2-2; 8 bases match TRBD2. The CDR3 is made up of 16 amino acids. Germline V CDR1 and CDR2: LNHNV, YYDKDF (reference sequence). Germline trimming cut 0 bases from V and 4 bases from J; bases unmatched to any gene: 4. CDR3 coding DNA: TGTGCCACCAGCAGAGATCGACTAGCGAGCACCGGGGAGCTGTTTTTT. This codes for CATSRDRLASTGELFF.

Worth noting for this clone: Distinct nucleotide sequences in the sample also encode this CDR3. V is TRBV28 and J is TRBJ1-2; 8 bases line up with TRBD1. The V and J ends lost 5 bases and 8 bases, in that order; junction bases with no gene match: 4. Germline-derived CDR1 and CDR2 are MDHEN and SYDVKM. This CDR3 is built from 12 residues. CDR3 residues: CASSLTGGGYTF. The CDR3 bases are TGTGCCAGCAGTCTTACAGGGGGAGGCTACACCTTC.

This chain links TRBV28 with TRBJ1-4, with 7 bases aligning to TRBD1. The CDR3 is made up of 14 amino acids. Germline V gives CDR1 MDHEN, CDR2 SYDVKM. V shed 5 bases and J 7 bases; nucleotides not matched to a gene: 7. The CDR3: CASSLDRVSEKLFF. DNA of the CDR3: TGTGCCAGCAGTCTCGACAGGGTGTCTGAAAAACTGTTTTTT.

The rearrangement links TRBV28 to TRBJ2-2; D remains unclear. CDR3 size: 12 residues. V lost 4 bases, J lost 4 bases, and 4 bases lay in between. Germline V gene sequence: CDR1 MDHEN, CDR2 SYDVKM. CDR3 DNA sequence: TGTGCCAGCAGTTCCCTCACCGGGGAGCTGTTTTTT. This gives the protein CASSSLTGELFF.

The CDR3 reads CAWSLGQDYNEQFF. CDR3 coding DNA: TGTGCCTGGAGTTTGGGACAGGACTACAATGAGCAGTTCTTC. The rearrangement uses TRBV30 and TRBJ2-1; TRBD1 matches 8 bases. This CDR3 has 14 amino acids. Per the germline V gene, CDR1 is GTSNPN and CDR2 is SVGIG (reference sequence). The ends lost 2 bases at V and 3 bases at J; junction bases unmatched: 3.

The chain recombines TRBV14 with TRBJ2-3, with 7 bases fitting TRBD2. The CDR3 consists of 17 residues. In germline, CDR1 is SGHDN, CDR2 FVKESK. The ends lost 0 bases at V and 1 base at J; junction bases unmatched: 7. The CDR3 protein is CASSQDRRTRGTDTQYF. The CDR3 nucleotides are TGTGCCAGCAGCCAAGATCGAAGGACTAGGGGCACAGATACGCAGTATTTT.

CDR3 sequence reads: CASSPLAGVYNEQFF. CDR3 nucleotide sequence: TGTGCCAGCAGTCCCCTAGCGGGAGTCTACAATGAGCAGTTCTTC. V gene TRBV27 combines with J gene TRBJ2-1, with TRBD2 matching over 10 bases. The trim removed 5 bases at V and 3 bases at J, leaving 4 bases unmatched. The length of the CDR3 is 15 residues. Germline assignment: CDR1 MNHEY and CDR2 SMNVEV (reference sequence).

The V call is TRBV7-2, the J call TRBJ2-2, with 10 nucleotides matching TRBD2. V dropped 2 bases and J dropped 4; count of bases not matched to a gene: 4. The CDR3 runs to 16 residues. The germline CDR1 and CDR2 sequences are SGHTA and FQGNSA. The CDR3 region is CASSLLIAGGTGELFF. The CDR3 bases are TGTGCCAGCAGCTTATTAATAGCGGGAGGCACCGGGGAGCTGTTTTTT.

The chain joins TRBV30 to TRBJ2-7, with 9 bases aligning to TRBD1. CDR1 is GTSNPN, CDR2 SVGIG, per germline (reference sequence). The CDR3 runs 13 residues. J was trimmed by 7 bases and V by 2 bases; bases with no gene match: 6. CDR3 nucleotide sequence: TGTGCCTGGAGTCCGGACAGGGGCAGGGAGCAGTACTTC. Its translation: CAWSPDRGREQYF.

The V call is TRBV29-1, the J call TRBJ1-1; maybe TRBD1 (6 bases). V was clipped by 8 bases and J by 3 bases, with 25 bases between them. The CDR3 sequence is 16 residues long. CDR1 and CDR2 from the germline V gene are SQVTM and ANQGSEA. The DNA of the CDR3 is TGCAGCCCAGGCAGAAGGGGGTCGGGACAATACACTGAAGCTTTCTTT. This codes for CSPGRRGSGQYTEAFF.

This chain joins TRBV28 and TRBJ2-5; 7 nucleotides match TRBD1. The CDR3 runs 15 residues. Looked up from germline, CDR1 is MDHEN and CDR2 is SYDVKM. V shed 5 bases and J 0 bases; nucleotides not matched to a gene: 6. The CDR3 DNA sequence: TGTGCCAGCAGTGCGACAGGGTGGTACCAAGAGACCCAGTACTTC. It translates to CASSATGWYQETQYF.

The V and J genes are TRBV28 and TRBJ2-1, with 7 bases lining up with TRBD1. V lost 5 bases and J lost 5; bases outside the gene matches: 18. CDR3 size: 18 residues. CDR1 and CDR2 (germline): MDHEN, SYDVKM. Here the CDR3 reads CASSPTQTGPPFHNEQFF. The CDR3 nucleotides read TGTGCCAGCAGTCCTACACAGACAGGGCCACCATTCCACAATGAGCAGTTCTTC. The full variable domain, with the rest looked up from reference TRBV28 and TRBJ2-1, is DVKVTQSSRYLVKRTGEKVFLECVQDMDHENMFWYRQDPGLGLRLIYFSYDVKMKEKGDIPEGYSVSREKKERFSLILESASTNQTSMYLCASSPTQTGPPFHNEQFFGPGTRLTVL.

V and J are TRBV18 and TRBJ1-1; D is possibly TRBD1 (5 bases). There are 12 residues in the CDR3. The germline V and J ends were trimmed by 5 bases and 6 bases, with 10 bases remaining between them. CDR1 and CDR2 (germline): KGHSH, LQKENI. CDR3: CASSFGTAEAFF. The CDR3 coding sequence is TGTGCCAGCTCATTCGGGACGGCTGAAGCTTTCTTT.

The rearrangement joins TRBV21-1 to TRBJ2-7. TRBV21-1 is marked as a pseudogene. The CDR3 loop spans 14 amino acids. DNA of the CDR3: TGTGCCAGCAGCAAAGGTTTTCGGGCTTACGAGCAGTACTTC. It yields the protein CASSKGFRAYEQYF.

The chain links TRBV7-9 to TRBJ1-1; D not certain. V was pared by 1 base and J by 5 bases, with 8 bases between. The CDR3 spans 13 residues. Germline assignment: CDR1 SEHNR and CDR2 FQNEAQ (reference sequence). CDR3 residues: CASSLELPTEAFF. CDR3 DNA sequence: TGTGCCAGCAGCTTAGAACTCCCGACTGAAGCTTTCTTT.